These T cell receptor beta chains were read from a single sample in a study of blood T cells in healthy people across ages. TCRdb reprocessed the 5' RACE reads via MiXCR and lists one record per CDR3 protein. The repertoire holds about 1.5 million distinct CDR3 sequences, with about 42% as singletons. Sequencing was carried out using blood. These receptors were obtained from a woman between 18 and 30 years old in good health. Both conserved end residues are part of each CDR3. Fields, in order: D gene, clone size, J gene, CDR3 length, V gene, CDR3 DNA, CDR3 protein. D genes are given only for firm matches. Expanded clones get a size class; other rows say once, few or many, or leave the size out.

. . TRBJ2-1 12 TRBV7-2 TGTGCCAGCAGCTTAGTCCCTCCTGAGCAGTTCTTC CASSLVPPEQFF
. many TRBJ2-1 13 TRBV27 TGTGCCAGCAGTTTAGCTAGTTTCAATGAGCAGTTCTTC CASSLASFNEQFF
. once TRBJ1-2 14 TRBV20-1 TGCAGTGCTAGAGGTGGGAGCCCCCTCTATGGCTACACCTTC CSARGGSPLYGYTF
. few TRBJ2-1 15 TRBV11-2 TGTGCCAGCAGCCCGATCGAGGTGTCAGACAATGAGCAGTTCTTC CASSPIEVSDNEQFF
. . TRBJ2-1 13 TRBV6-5 TGTGCCAGCAGTTACTTGGGGCCGGGTGGGCAGTTCTTC CASSYLGPGGQFF
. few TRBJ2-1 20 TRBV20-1 TGCAGTGCTAGAGATGCTCTAGATGGAGCGGAGCCGCGCGCATACAATGAGCAGTTCTTC CSARDALDGAEPRAYNEQFF
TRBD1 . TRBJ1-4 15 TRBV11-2 TGTGCCAGCAGCTTCTGGGGGACAGGGAATGAAAAACTGTTTTTT CASSFWGTGNEKLFF
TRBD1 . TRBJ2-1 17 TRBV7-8 TGTGCCAGCAGCCCCCGGTTGGACAGGGCTTCACACAATGAGCAGTTCTTC CASSPRLDRASHNEQFF
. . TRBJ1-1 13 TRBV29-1 TGCAGCGTTGAAGATCAAAGGGGGACCTTGGGTTTCTTT CSVEDQRGTLGFF
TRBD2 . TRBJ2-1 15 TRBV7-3 TGTGCCAGCAGCAGATGGGCGGGAGGGTACAATGAGCAGTTCTTC CASSRWAGGYNEQFF
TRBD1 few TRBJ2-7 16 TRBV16 TGTGCCAGCAGCCCGTTTTTGGGACAGGGTTACAATGAGCAGTACTTC CASSPFLGQGYNEQYF
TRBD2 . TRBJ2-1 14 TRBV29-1 TGCAGCGTTGAAAGCGGGCTAGCGGGAGCTCCATTGTTCTTC CSVESGLAGAPLFF
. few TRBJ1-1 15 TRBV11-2 TGTGCCAGCACGCCAGCAGAGACTTTGGCCACTGAAGCTTTCTTT CASTPAETLATEAFF
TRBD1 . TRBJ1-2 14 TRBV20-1 TGCAGTGCCCCCAGGACAGGGCTGTTGCGGGGCTACACCTTC CSAPRTGLLRGYTF
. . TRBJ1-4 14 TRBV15 TGTGCCACCAGCAGCCCGGGACTCGATGAAAAACTGTTTTTT CATSSPGLDEKLFF
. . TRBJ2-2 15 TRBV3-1 TGTGCCAGCAGCCATGGTGGGTCGGGCACCGGGGAGCTGTTTTTT CASSHGGSGTGELFF
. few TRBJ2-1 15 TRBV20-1 TGCAGTGCCTCCTTGCCTCGGAGGGGCTTCAATGAGCAGTTCTTC CSASLPRRGFNEQFF
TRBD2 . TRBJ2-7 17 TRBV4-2 TGTGCCAGCAGCCAAGATCTCGCTAGCGGGAGCTCCGACGAGCAGTACTTC CASSQDLASGSSDEQYF
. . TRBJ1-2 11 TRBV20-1 TGCAGTGCTATAATAGGGAATAGCTACACCTTC CSAIIGNSYTF
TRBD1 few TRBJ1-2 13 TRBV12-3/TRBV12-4 TGTGCCAGCAGTCACAGGGGAAGGTATGGCTACACCTTC CASSHRGRYGYTF
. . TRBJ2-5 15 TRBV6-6 TGTGCCAGCAGTTGCTCACACAATCTTCAAGAGACCCAGTACTTC CASSCSHNLQETQYF
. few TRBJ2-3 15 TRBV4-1 TGCGCCAGCAGCCATCTAGTTCGGGACACAGATACGCAGTATTTT CASSHLVRDTDTQYF
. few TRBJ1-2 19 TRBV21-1 TGTGCCAGCAGCAAATCAGACGTCGACAGGGGGCCAAAAAACTATGGCTACACCTTC CASSKSDVDRGPKNYGYTF
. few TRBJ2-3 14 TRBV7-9 TGTGCCAGCAGCCCCCAATCAATTTCAGATACGCAGTATTTT CASSPQSISDTQYF
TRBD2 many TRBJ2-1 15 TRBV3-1 TGTGCCAGCAACCTAGCGGGAGGATCCTACAATGAGCAGTTCTTC CASNLAGGSYNEQFF
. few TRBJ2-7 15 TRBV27 TGTGCCAGCAGTTTAGGGTCCTACCCGTCCTACGAGCAGTACTTC CASSLGSYPSYEQYF
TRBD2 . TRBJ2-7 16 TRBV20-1 TGCAGTGCTCCTCATATCGCTAGCGGGAGGACGTACGAGCAGTACTTC CSAPHIASGRTYEQYF
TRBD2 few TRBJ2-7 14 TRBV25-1 TGTGCCAGCAGTGAACCCGCTAGCGGTTACGAGCAGTACTTC CASSEPASGYEQYF
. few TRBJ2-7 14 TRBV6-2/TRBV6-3 TGTGCCAGCAGCCTGGACAGCGGCCCCGACGAGCAGTACTTC CASSLDSGPDEQYF
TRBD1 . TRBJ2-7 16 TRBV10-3 TGTGCCATCAGTGACCCCGGACAGGGCGGATCCTACGAGCAGTACTTC CAISDPGQGGSYEQYF
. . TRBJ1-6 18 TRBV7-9 TGTGCCAGCAGCTTAGATTGGGGGCAGAGCTCCTATAATTCACCCCTCCACTTT CASSLDWGQSSYNSPLHF
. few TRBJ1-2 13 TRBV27 TGTGCCAGCACCTCGGGGAGTACCTATGGCTACACCTTC CASTSGSTYGYTF
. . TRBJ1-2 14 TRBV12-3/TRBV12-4 TGTGCCAGCAGTTTAACCCCCTATGGGGACGGCTACACCTTC CASSLTPYGDGYTF
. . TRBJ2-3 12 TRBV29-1 TGCAGCGTCCCAGAGGCCACAGATACGCAGTATTTT CSVPEATDTQYF
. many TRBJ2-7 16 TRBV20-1 TGCAGTGCTAGAGATATCGGGAATCCCTGGAACTACGAGCAGTACTTC CSARDIGNPWNYEQYF
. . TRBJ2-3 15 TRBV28 TGTGCCAGCAGTCGGTGGAGGCCAAGCACAGATACGCAGTATTTT CASSRWRPSTDTQYF
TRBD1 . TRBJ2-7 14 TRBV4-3 TGCGCCAGCAGCCGAGGGACAGGGCGCTACGAGCAGTACTTC CASSRGTGRYEQYF
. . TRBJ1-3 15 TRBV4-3 TGCGCCAGCAGCCCTGGACAGAGCTCTGGAAACACCATATATTTT CASSPGQSSGNTIYF
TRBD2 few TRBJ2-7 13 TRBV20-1 TGCAGTGCCCTTTATGCGGGAGTGGACGAGCAGTACTTC CSALYAGVDEQYF